This T cell receptor (beta chain) was recovered during a study of blood T cell repertoires in COVID-19. Whole-study context: T cells, B-cell-depleted T cells, or PBMCs supplied cDNA or gDNA.

Produced via immunoSEQ multiplex PCR; TCRdb's table is partial and in-frame only. The table records approximately 230,000 clones, 70% to 90% of them present only once. This CDR3 spans 13 amino acids. Deletions cut 2 bases from V and 4 bases from J, with 9 bases between. Germline V lookup: CDR1 MDHEN, CDR2 SYDVKM. The genes are TRBV28 and TRBJ2-7, with a weak D call TRBD2 (5 bases). The source is a young man with active or convalescent COVID-19. What was sequenced was peripheral blood. CDR3 bases: TGTGCCAGCAGTTTACCCAGAGGGTACGAGCAGTACTTC. Protein product: CASSLPRGYEQYF.